This T cell receptor (beta chain) was documented in a study of T-cell reconstitution after alpha-beta-depleted transplantation in children. Looked up from germline, CDR1 is SQVTM and CDR2 is ANQGSEA. The junction had 3 bases not matched to a gene; V was cut back by 5 bases and J by 0 bases. This CDR3 is 16 amino acids long. Molecular barcoding with unique molecular identifiers was used for the TCRbeta library. TCRdb fed the PCR reads into MiXCR, producing one record per CDR3 protein. Counted here are hundreds of thousands of distinct CDR3 sequences, about a sixth occurring once; the ten biggest clones make up roughly 3.3%. This clonotype was picked up a small number of times.

The clonotype originates from a human donor who donated a stem cell graft to a child with acute lymphoblastic leukemia. The chain couples TRBV29-1 to TRBJ2-2, with 13 bases identical to TRBD2. This sample comprised PBMCs from the stem cell graft donor, obtained from the stem cell graft. Here the CDR3 DNA reads TGCAGCGTTCCGACTAGCGGGGGGACGAACACCGGGGAGCTGTTTTTT. This encodes CSVPTSGGTNTGELFF.